The clone carrying this TCR beta chain has just a few counts. What it binds is not known. The CDR3 has 13 amino acids. V was clipped by 2 bases and J by 1 base, with 5 bases between them. The germline V gene has CDR1 SGHDN and CDR2 FVKESK. This PCR relied on a set of 60 Vbeta primers and 13 Jbeta primers. The protocol was immunoSEQ multiplex PCR, while the TCRdb copy is restricted to in-frame clones and leaves out a portion. The profile shows 160,000 or so clones, 75% to 90% of them singletons. This record comes from a study of cytomegalovirus exposure and HLA in healthy donors. The study's findings and limits: For TCR beta chains, V- and J-gene trimming was later linked to a missense DCLRE1C variant. In vitro checks showed that a few CMV-associated chains really do target CMV antigens. A previous analysis found most TCR beta V segments productive roughly 87% or roughly 30% of the time. Rare TCR sequences predominated, though certain public TCRs were found in many donors.

The gene calls are TRBV14 and TRBJ1-1; D not resolved. Sequencing used PBMCs. This receptor was taken from a woman under 30 in good health and CMV-seronegative. Here the CDR3 DNA reads TGTGCCAGCAGCCAAAGCTGGAACACTGAAGCTTTCTTT. Its translation is CASSQSWNTEAFF.